Given below is one T cell receptor (beta chain) in context. Its target antigen remains unknown. Base-call qualities are not available, and no considerably larger clone is one nucleotide away. V and J are trimmed by 3 bases and 6 bases, and the gene matches miss 5 bases of the junction. The germline V gene yields MGHRA for CDR1 and YSYEKL for CDR2. The cysteine opens and the phenylalanine closes a CDR3 of 15 amino acids. Only the CDR3 region is kept as DNA, spanning 45 bases read in frame from base 1. The sample comes from a study of Ad26.COV2.S vaccination and SARS-CoV-2 variants (dated by TCRdb to the early 2020s). About the investigation overall: Vaccine-arm donors were drawn from COV1001, a multicentre, randomized, double-blind, placebo-controlled phase I-IIa trial of Ad26.COV2.S in healthy adults. The TCR-sequenced set comprised about 32 samples: some 20 Ad26.COV2.S vaccine recipients, 5 placebo recipients and 8 SARS-CoV-2 convalescent individuals. Sequencing of the TCRbeta repertoire served to evaluate the specificity and breadth of SARS-CoV-2-reactive T cell receptors following Ad26.COV2.S vaccination. Trial participants were randomized into five groups of five, in which low-dose or high-dose Ad26.COV2.S was given once or twice, or placebo was given on both occasions. Ad26.COV2.S was administered intramuscularly at a dose of 5x10^10 or 1x10^11 viral particles, either as one shot or as two shots given 56 days apart. Investigators did not know the trial group allocation while performing experiments and assessing outcomes.

The label giving this sample's treatment or condition can be read as: roughly 20 received Ad26.COV2.S at low or high dose, single or two shots; roughly five received placebo; per-sample allocation not given. For vaccine and placebo recipients, the sequenced repertoires came from samples collected on day 63 after the first injection. In Cohort 1b, 20 to 25 adults aged 18-55 years were enrolled at a single site in Boston, USA, between 29 July and 7 August 2020. Ad26.COV2.S was a replication-incompetent adenovirus type 26 vector that expressed a prefusion-stabilized SARS-CoV-2 spike protein derived from the original Wuhan strain. Paper-wide results and their limitations: Ad26.COV2.S recipients had higher spike-specific TCR breadth than placebo recipients (P = 0.0014). According to the authors, total T cell responses may have been underestimated by the TCR breadth and depth analyses. The study was not powered to compare responses between vaccine doses or regimens. After vaccination, substantial breadth of spike-specific CD8+ and CD4+ T cell responses was reported. Non-spike TCR breadth was comparable between vaccine and placebo recipients, consistent with the vaccine containing only spike.

TCRbeta CDR3 regions were sequenced with the immunoSEQ Assay. After extraction, genomic DNA underwent amplification by bias-controlled multiplex PCR, followed by high-throughput sequencing. The study's processing was this. To quantify the absolute abundance of each unique TCRbeta CDR3 region, sequences were collapsed and filtered. Usable DNA was measured by amplifying reference genes present in all nucleated cells, and TCRbeta template counts were normalized to that usable DNA to estimate T cell fraction. Repertoire TCRs were annotated as SARS-CoV-2-specific by exact matching of V gene, CDR3 amino acid sequence and J gene to a known reactive TCR set. MIRA supplied the reference SARS-CoV-2 TCR set, which was filtered for enrichment in COVID-19-positive ImmuneCODE repertoires so that public or cross-reactive TCRs were removed. Drawing on the MIRA antigens, annotated TCRs were analysed further at the level of specific ORF or position within ORF. Breadth was defined as annotated unique rearrangements over total unique productive rearrangements; depth was the summed frequency of those rearrangements. TCR breadth was compared between groups using two-sided Wilcoxon rank-sum tests. The source is immuneACCESS, and TCRdb retained only in-frame sequences with V and J called. Part of the clones is not carried over; for the studies checked, unresolved V genes explain less than half of this, and the remainder is unexplained. V and J calls and clone size are given by that table; D and trimming were obtained from the DNA. Within this sample are about 390,000 clones, with 88% of them counted one time only. The ten largest clones take up approximately 3.7% of the sample.

This clonotype was sampled from a person between 18 and 65 years old who received the Ad26.COV2.S COVID-19 vaccine or a placebo. The rearranged segments are TRBV4-1 and TRBJ1-1, and TRBD1 aligns with 12 junction nucleotides. Specimen: peripheral blood, collected in a trial of Ad26.COV2.S vaccine versus placebo. The DNA is TGCGCCAGCAGCCAGGGACAGGGGGCTCTATCTGAAGCTTTCTTT. Its translation is CASSQGQGALSEAFF.